These T cell receptor beta chains were read from a single sample in a study of T cell repertoires in cytomegalovirus infection. TCRdb ran MiXCR on the reads and lists one entry per CDR3 protein. The data show 150,000 or so distinct CDR3 sequences, roughly 6.5% seen once. The sequenced sample was PBMCs. These receptors originate from a human donor in good health (CMV status not recorded). Some clones in this sample may be carry-over from other donors' samples. Each CDR3 is given with its conserved first and last residue. D genes are given only for firm matches. Some rows mark clone size as missing; the rest say once, few, many or name a class of expanded clone.

d_call clone_size v_call cdr3_aa
NA many TRBV11-3 CASSLDSLNEQFF
NA many TRBV19 CASTSPGDPRGTEAFF
NA many TRBV7-2 CASSPDVGLRQPQHF
TRBD1 many TRBV7-2 CASFTRQGWNTEAFF
NA NA TRBV7-9 CASSPADSLQETQYF
NA few TRBV18 CASLQGQGDYGYTF
TRBD2 many TRBV7-2 CASSSAVGRGELFF
NA many TRBV7-2 CASSLSGPYGYTF
TRBD2 many TRBV28 CASSLNGRAGEQFF
NA many TRBV7-2 CASSGAHYNEQFF
NA few TRBV12-3/TRBV12-4 CASSLVQTHEQYF
TRBD2 NA TRBV7-2 CASSPLTSGDLYEQYF
TRBD1 many TRBV6-2/TRBV6-3 CASRATGSPEAFF
NA NA TRBV6-2/TRBV6-3 CASSYASVGQIMNTEAFF
NA many TRBV7-2 CASSLDRGGEQYF
NA many TRBV5-6 CASSWATDLLFF
NA few TRBV20-1 CSAGPSGVGYEQYF
NA many TRBV28 CASTITETSGYGYTF
TRBD2 many TRBV4-3 CASSQQGTSGEETQYF
NA many TRBV7-2 CASSLAPEYEQYF
NA NA TRBV2 CASSELRGFYEQYF
TRBD1 many TRBV19 CASSKSTGVYEQYF
NA many TRBV6-6 CASRQGETQYF
NA NA TRBV2 CASTEVMNTEAFF
NA many TRBV28 CASSLSRSGYTF
NA many TRBV7-2 CASSFGHSTDTQYF
NA few TRBV3-1 CASSPRDYSNQPQHF
TRBD1 many TRBV11-2 CASSLRTGRSTEAFF
TRBD1 many TRBV7-8 CASRTGANTGELFF
TRBD1 many TRBV6-1 CASSLQGASTGELFF
NA few TRBV4-1 CASSQDPTNEQFF
TRBD1 many TRBV7-6 CASTQGQGNTEAFF
TRBD1 many TRBV7-9 CASSVGTGNGYTF
NA many TRBV12-3/TRBV12-4 CASSSNPGSAATF
NA many TRBV7-9 CASSLLSSGFTEAFF
NA many TRBV6-6 CASSYTRGTNEKLFF
TRBD1 many TRBV7-9 CASSSTGVGNTIYF
TRBD1 many TRBV5-4 CASSPAGQGRVIEQFF
NA many TRBV7-2 CASSLAGYQETQYF
NA few TRBV20-1 CSARDLHSNQPQHF
NA NA TRBV7-8 CASSSSLGGYGYTF
NA many TRBV5-1 CASSLVQGPVEGYTF
NA NA TRBV18 CASLRAGEETQYF
TRBD1 many TRBV7-3 CASSGDRGGNTEAFF
TRBD1 many TRBV7-2 CASSLAWTGTNYGYTF
TRBD1 many TRBV7-3 CASSGTGGTGELFF
TRBD1 few TRBV6-6 CASSDRTGNYEQYF
NA many TRBV6-6 CASSYYGNEQFF